This entry is about one T cell receptor beta chain. This clone has only one observation. What this receptor recognizes is not known. Per-nucleotide qualities are absent, and no much larger clonotype sits a single base away. Healthy HIV-negative adults with no recently reported acute infections or vaccinations were included as donors. All donors were Caucasian adults living in Nashville, Tennessee, USA. Magnetic negative selection was used to enrich CD4+ T cells, after which naive cells were positively selected on CD45RA and the negative fraction became the memory subset. Blood was collected by leukapheresis, and PBMCs were isolated by Ficoll-Histopaque density gradient centrifugation and then cryopreserved in liquid nitrogen vapor phase. Purity and quantity of every magnetically sorted T cell population were checked by analytical flow cytometry. Genomic DNA was isolated from each sorted fraction and quantified by UV absorbance on a Nanodrop 2000c.

V gives up 5 bases and J gives up 8 bases, and the segment between their germline ends measures 13 bases. There are 13 amino acids in the CDR3, from cysteine to phenylalanine inclusive. The read is trimmed to its CDR3 DNA, 39 bases read in frame from base 1. The CDR1 and CDR2 encoded by the germline V gene are SNHLY and FYNNEI. This record comes from a study of shared clonotypes between healthy human individuals (dated by TCRdb to 2018 to 2020). In terms of the full investigation: A couple of women and a few men aged 18 to 49 years were included in the cohort. For each donor, CD4 naive and CD4 memory were each given three plates, CD8 naive was given two plates, and CD8 memory was given one plate. Libraries were prepared and TCR repertoires were sequenced by different laboratories using diverse techniques, in order to increase sequencing depth and limit assay-specific biases. Blood TCR repertoires of several healthy adults were deeply sequenced to estimate repertoire size and the extent of clonotype sharing between individuals. Each donor's leukapheresis produced roughly between roughly 0.85 and 9 billion PBMCs.

The research as a whole found: Pairwise subsampling led to the expectation that sequencing depth would affect the degree of clonotype sharing among donors. Clonotypes shared by all four sorted-subset donors showed higher generation probabilities than non-shared clonotypes. Because the study included a small number of donors, the genetic and exposure-history diversity represented was limited. Naive subsets generally had larger estimated clonotype richness than memory subsets did. Across four donors, around 5% of naive CD4, roughly 3.4% of naive CD8, 2.3% of memory CD4, and approximately 0.42% of memory CD8 clonotypes were shared. Sampling was restricted to blood, and TCR repertoires in tissue are likely to differ from TCR repertoires in blood. Incomplete sequencing was indicated by rarefaction of sorted-subset datasets, despite the large sequencing depth.

TCR CDR3 regions were amplified from genomic DNA by multiplex PCR using the deep immunoSEQ assay. Genomic DNA extracted from each cell subset was distributed evenly over all wells of several immunoSEQ 96-well plates, and each plate served as one replicate. Each replicate PCR for sorted subsets received roughly 0.2 ug genomic DNA, equal to tens of thousands of T cell genomes. The purified libraries were quantified using a Qubit 3.0 fluorometer, sized with a Bioanalyzer 2100, and then quantified again using the KAPA Library Quantification kit. Each immunoSEQ 96-well plate was sequenced on its own single-read 150-cycle Illumina NextSeq 550 flow cell. Per the authors' processing: Because the immunoSEQ output held only junctional sequences and lacked quality scores, the filtering could not match the filtering applied to full-length reads. To assign V/J genes and CDR3, sequences were annotated using PyIR, a Python wrapper for IgBLAST v1.9, with IMGT germline references. Reads were removed for weak V/J assignments (E-value above 1e-6), missing CDR3, stop codons, out-of-frame junctions, or ambiguous translated residues. V3J clonotypes were defined by identical inferred V gene, J gene, and CDR3 amino acid sequence. To compute the percentage overlap between repertoires, the number of shared unique clonotypes was divided by the size of the smaller repertoire. Three approaches were used to assess repertoire richness: RTK rarefaction, the Chao1 estimator, and Recon v2.1 estimates of unobserved clonotypes. Generation probabilities were computed with OLGA for all TCRbeta clonotypes obtained by the gDNA method from several donors. TCRdb stores this immuneACCESS table with in-frame sequences only. Part of the clones is absent; in the studies checked, under half of the shortfall reflects unresolved V genes, and no reason is known for the rest. V and J calls and clone size are copied from that table; D and trimming were computed from the DNA. The sample table lists some 1,400,000 clones, more than 95% of them with a count of one. Approximately 1.1% of the sample goes to the ten largest clones.

The sequence is built from TRBV2 and TRBJ2-1; a weak D assignment points to TRBD1 (5 bases agree). This receptor was identified in a man between 25 and 39 years old in good health. The specimen was naive CD4+ T cells sorted from blood. The cell subset or site label for this specimen denotes: CD45RA+ positively selected. CDR3 sequence: CASSSQGTHEQFF. At the DNA level, the sequence is TGTGCCAGCAGTTCCCAGGGAACTCATGAGCAGTTCTTC.